The 12 T cell receptor beta chains reported below all come from one sample, sequenced in a study of blood T cells in healthy people across ages. A second PCR of roughly 7 to 11 cycles used a sample-barcoded 5' primer and a J-beta primer mix. MiXCR, applied by TCRdb to the 5' RACE reads, yields one record per CDR3 protein. The sample lists about 1.5 million distinct CDR3 sequences; roughly 43% were seen once. Sequenced sample: blood. These receptors all come from a woman under 30 in good health.

The V call is TRBV3-1, the J call TRBJ1-4; TRBD1 matches at 9 bases. J was trimmed by 4 bases and V by 2 bases; bases with no gene match: 5. CDR3 length: 16 residues. CDR1 and CDR2 (germline): LGHDT, YNNKEL (reference sequence). The CDR3 region has the DNA TGTGCCAGCAGCCAACCTCCGGGACAGGGTAATGAAAAACTGTTTTTT. Its translation: CASSQPPGQGNEKLFF.

This chain connects TRBV5-1 to TRBJ2-3; 8 bases are a match to TRBD2. Germline V gene lookup returns CDR1 SGHRS and CDR2 YFSETQ. This CDR3 is built from 16 residues. Trimming cost V 3 bases and J 6 bases; bases outside gene matches: 12. CDR3 DNA: TGCGCCAGCAGCTGGGGTCTATCGGGAGGGCCCGATACGCAGTATTTT. The encoded protein is CASSWGLSGGPDTQYF.

This clonotype has more than one count but fewer than ten. The V gene is TRBV11-2, the J gene TRBJ2-5, with 8 bases that match TRBD1. The CDR3 is made up of 14 amino acids. CDR1 SGHAT and CDR2 FQNNGV come from the germline V gene. V lost 5 bases and J lost 4; bases outside the gene matches: 6. CDR3 protein: CASSPIDRGETQYF. As DNA, the CDR3 is TGTGCCAGCAGCCCGATCGACAGGGGAGAGACCCAGTACTTC.

This clonotype came up once. J is TRBJ1-5 and V is TRBV12-3 or TRBV12-4; D possibly corresponds to TRBD1 (5 bases). V shed 3 bases and J shed 9 bases, with 15 bases lying between them. The CDR3 sequence is 14 residues long. The CDR3 reads CASSFTGPSGPQHF. For the CDR3, the DNA is TGTGCCAGCAGTTTCACGGGGCCGTCTGGGCCCCAGCATTTT.

Only a few counts were recorded for this clonotype. The chain uses TRBV3-1 and TRBJ1-2; D uncertain. V dropped 4 bases and J dropped 2 bases, with 14 bases sitting between them. CDR1 and CDR2 from the germline V gene are LGHDT and YNNKEL (reference sequence). There are 15 residues in the CDR3. The DNA for the CDR3 is TGTGCCAGCAGCCCACGGGGTCTCTCGAACTATGGCTACACCTTC. Its translation is CASSPRGLSNYGYTF.

The J gene is TRBJ2-7, the V gene TRBV20-1; D gene ambiguous. The CDR3 covers 12 residues. The germline V gene encodes CDR1 DFQATT and CDR2 SNEGSKA (reference sequence). V was pared by 4 bases and J by 1 base, with 8 bases between. CDR3 bases: TGCAGTGCTAAGGGCCTTTCCTACGAGCAGTACTTC. Translated, it gives CSAKGLSYEQYF.

This clonotype showed up just a few times. The V gene is TRBV7-9, the J gene TRBJ1-4; 8 bases are shared with TRBD1. Germline-derived CDR1 and CDR2 are SEHNR and FQNEAQ (reference sequence). Trimming cost V 5 bases and J 6 bases; bases outside gene matches: 11. This CDR3 spans 16 amino acids. The DNA for the CDR3 is TGTGCCAGCAGCCCTAGCGGGACAGGCGCCCATGAAAAACTGTTTTTT. The encoded protein is CASSPSGTGAHEKLFF.

Note on this clonotype: A far larger clone is a single base away, which makes a read error likely. The rearrangement joins TRBV7-9 to TRBJ2-5; possibly TRBD1 or TRBD2 for D (5 bases each). The J call is uncertain, as TRBJ2-7 better fits the DNA end. CDR1 is SEHNR and CDR2 is FQNEAQ in the germline V gene (reference sequence). The CDR3 totals 13 residues. This CDR3 is CAGSLRGAYEQYF. The CDR3 DNA follows: TGTGCCGGCAGCTTGAGGGGAGCCTACGAGCAGTACTTC.

The chain employs TRBV4-3 and TRBJ1-5; possibly TRBD1 for D (5 bases). The CDR3 is 15 amino acids. Trimming cost V 0 bases and J 7 bases, with 13 bases left between them. The germline V gene has CDR1 LGHNA and CDR2 YSLEER. The CDR3, as DNA: TGCGCCAGCAGCCAAGATTCGGCAGGGAACCAGCCCCAGCATTTT. It encodes CASSQDSAGNQPQHF.

This chain links TRBV29-1 with TRBJ1-3; D is undetermined. CDR1 and CDR2 from the germline V gene are SQVTM and ANQGSEA. The V end lost 4 bases, the J end lost 4 bases, and 11 bases lay between the germline ends. CDR3 length: 13 residues. The CDR3 spells CSVAETLGNTIYF. The DNA for the CDR3 is TGCAGCGTTGCCGAGACCCTCGGAAACACCATATATTTT.

The rearrangement links TRBV28 to TRBJ2-1; possibly TRBD2 for D (6 bases). V was shortened by 6 bases and J by 9 bases, with 21 bases between the two germline ends. The CDR3 is made up of 15 amino acids. CDR1 MDHEN and CDR2 SYDVKM come from the germline V gene. In DNA, the CDR3 is TGTGCCAGCAGATTTCCGGGACCCAGGAGGGTTGAGCAGTTCTTC. This gives the protein CASRFPGPRRVEQFF.

This clonotype was recorded at least ten times. The chain links TRBV29-1 to TRBJ2-7; D is undetermined. CDR1 and CDR2 from the germline V gene are SQVTM and ANQGSEA. The CDR3 covers 11 residues. V lost 6 bases and J lost 3, with 9 bases in between. The CDR3 protein is CSVLWGYEQYF. DNA of the CDR3: TGCAGCGTCCTATGGGGCTACGAGCAGTACTTC.